The 27 T cell receptor beta chains below come from one sample, sequenced in a study of beta chain features in type 1 diabetes. Since all of the isolated RNA was reverse transcribed, expressed TCRB transcripts were what got sequenced. Produced via immunoSEQ multiplex PCR; TCRdb's table is partial and in-frame only. Of a few hundred thousand clones listed, roughly 30% are singletons. The source material was naive CD4+ T cells from blood. All receptors derive from a man younger than 30 in good health.

This sequence joins TRBV30 and TRBJ1-4, with unresolved D. The CDR3 sequence is 14 residues long. The ends were cut back, 0 bases at V and 8 bases at J, with 13 bases in the middle. CDR1 and CDR2 (germline): GTSNPN, SVGIG (reference sequence). The CDR3: CAWSVGRLGEKLFF. The CDR3 DNA is TGTGCCTGGAGTGTTGGCAGACTGGGGGAAAAACTGTTTTTT.

The rearrangement joins TRBV30 to TRBJ2-7; D possibly corresponds to TRBD1 (5 bases). The V and J ends lost 0 bases and 3 bases respectively, with 12 bases between them. This CDR3 spans 14 amino acids. Germline assignment: CDR1 GTSNPN and CDR2 SVGIG (reference sequence). CDR3 residues: CAWSVPRVLYEQYF. In DNA, the CDR3 is TGTGCCTGGAGTGTACCCAGGGTCCTCTACGAGCAGTACTTC.

This clone was picked up a small number of times. This sequence joins TRBV30 and TRBJ2-4; tentatively, D is TRBD1 (5 bases). CDR3 length: 14 amino acids. Per germline, CDR1 GTSNPN and CDR2 SVGIG (reference sequence). Trimming cost V 2 bases and J 2 bases, with 10 bases left between them. CDR3 bases: TGTGCCTGGAGTCCAGGGAAAACCAAAAACATTCAGTACTTC. Its translation is CAWSPGKTKNIQYF.

This clone was detected a few times. The chain is built from TRBV4-1 and TRBJ1-2, with D perhaps TRBD1 (5 bases). Germline CDR1 is MGHRA and CDR2 is YSYEKL. Trimming took 1 base from V and 7 from J, leaving 16 bases between them. The CDR3 covers 15 residues. The CDR3 region is CASSQVLSGLVGYTF. The CDR3 DNA sequence: TGCGCCAGCAGCCAAGTCTTGTCAGGGTTGGTTGGCTACACCTTC.

This chain uses TRBV30 with TRBJ1-5, with D perhaps TRBD1 (5 bases). The ends were cut back, 1 base at V and 8 bases at J, with 12 bases in the middle. CDR3 length: 13 amino acids. Germline V lookup: CDR1 GTSNPN, CDR2 SVGIG (reference sequence). As DNA, the CDR3 is TGTGCCTGGAGTGATATTGCGGGGGAGCCCCAGCATTTT. Protein product: CAWSDIAGEPQHF.

CDR3 nucleotide sequence: TGTGCCTGGAGACATACAGCAGCCTACGAGCAGTACTTC. Translating gives CAWRHTAAYEQYF. V is TRBV30 and J is TRBJ2-7; D remains ambiguous. Germline CDR1 is GTSNPN and CDR2 is SVGIG (reference sequence). The CDR3 runs 13 residues. V lost 3 bases and J lost 2, with 11 bases in between.

A few counts support this clone. The rearrangement links TRBV10-3 to TRBJ2-1; perhaps D is TRBD1 or TRBD2 (6 bases each). Germline lookup yields CDR1 ENHRY and CDR2 SYGVKD. Trimming shortened V by 6 bases and J by 10 bases, and 19 bases separated the two germline ends. The CDR3 loop spans 14 amino acids. The CDR3 here is CAIRPSGEGGEQFF. CDR3 DNA: TGTGCCATCAGGCCCTCGGGCGAAGGGGGGGAGCAGTTCTTC.

V usage is TRBV25-1 and J usage is TRBJ1-1, with D hard to call. Germline lookup yields CDR1 MGHDK and CDR2 SYGVNS. The CDR3 loop spans 12 amino acids. Trimming cost V 7 bases and J 8 bases, with 14 bases left between them. Here the CDR3 reads CASKPPGLEAFF. The CDR3 DNA reads TGTGCCAGCAAACCCCCGGGATTAGAAGCTTTCTTT.

The rearrangement joins TRBV6-6 to TRBJ2-2; 7 nucleotides align to TRBD1. After removal of 2 bases from V and 2 bases from J, the junction contained 5 bases not matched to a gene. Germline CDR1 reads MNHNY; CDR2 reads SVGAGI (reference sequence). The CDR3 is 16 residues long. CDR3 coding DNA: TGTGCCAGCAGTTACCCGGGACAGACCAACACCGGGGAGCTGTTTTTT. It yields the protein CASSYPGQTNTGELFF.

J is TRBJ2-5 and V is TRBV29-1; unclear D gene. The germline gives CDR1 SQVTM, CDR2 ANQGSEA. The germline V and J ends were trimmed by 3 bases and 5 bases, with 4 bases remaining between them. This CDR3 has 10 residues. This chain's CDR3 is CSVDSETQYF. The CDR3 bases are TGCAGCGTTGATTCTGAGACCCAGTACTTC.

This rearrangement joins TRBV30 to TRBJ2-1; the match to TRBD1 covers 8 bases. Unmatched junction bases numbered 12, after V lost 5 bases and J lost 6 bases. The CDR3 runs to 15 residues. Per the germline V gene, CDR1 is GTSNPN and CDR2 is SVGIG (reference sequence). The CDR3 loop is CAWAKDRGPFNEQFF. CDR3 DNA sequence: TGTGCCTGGGCAAAAGACAGGGGCCCCTTCAATGAGCAGTTCTTC.

This clone occurred a few times. The chain joins TRBV29-1 to TRBJ1-2; D gene ambiguous. V was clipped by 0 bases and J by 3 bases, with 14 bases between them. The CDR3 consists of 15 residues. Per the germline V gene, CDR1 is SQVTM and CDR2 is ANQGSEA. The CDR3 sequence: CSVEDQRGSYYGYTF. Here the CDR3 DNA reads TGCAGCGTTGAAGATCAACGCGGTTCTTACTATGGCTACACCTTC.

This clone turned up a few times. V usage is TRBV29-1 and J usage is TRBJ1-2, with TRBD1 as a possible D gene (5 bases). Trimming stripped 4 bases from V and 4 bases from J, with 13 bases between. The CDR3 totals 13 residues. Germline CDR1 SQVTM, CDR2 ANQGSEA. DNA of the CDR3: TGCAGCGTTGCTGCAGGGCACGGCTATGGCTACACCTTC. Amino acids: CSVAAGHGYGYTF.

V is TRBV7-6 and J is TRBJ2-5, with 8 bases identical to TRBD1. The junction had 12 bases not matched to a gene; V was cut back by 5 bases and J by 7 bases. The CDR3 extends over 15 amino acids. Germline CDR1 reads SGHVS; CDR2 reads FNYEAQ. For the CDR3, the DNA is TGTGCCAGCAGCCCGATCAGGGGGCGGTTGGGGACCCAGTACTTC. Residues: CASSPIRGRLGTQYF.

The V gene is TRBV7-2, the J gene TRBJ2-2, with TRBD1 identical over 7 bases. The CDR3 length is 15 residues. Germline trimming cut 2 bases from V and 2 bases from J; bases unmatched to any gene: 2. CDR1 and CDR2 (germline): SGHTA, FQGNSA. This CDR3 reads CASSLTGVNTGELFF. The CDR3, as DNA: TGTGCCAGCAGCTTAACAGGGGTAAACACCGGGGAGCTGTTTTTT.

This clone appeared a few times. This sequence joins TRBV30 and TRBJ1-1, with unresolved D. Between the trimmed V and J ends, which lost 4 bases and 4 bases, there was a span of 13 bases. This CDR3 is 13 amino acids long. Per the germline V gene, CDR1 is GTSNPN and CDR2 is SVGIG (reference sequence). CDR3 residues: CAWTGEWSTEAFF. The CDR3 nucleotides read TGTGCCTGGACCGGGGAGTGGAGCACTGAAGCTTTCTTT.

In this sample, this clone turned up a few times. V gene TRBV7-2 combines with J gene TRBJ2-5; a weak D match, TRBD1 (5 bases). In germline, CDR1 is SGHTA, CDR2 FQGNSA. The CDR3 totals 15 residues. The V end lost 1 base, the J end lost 5 bases, and 14 bases lay between the germline ends. This CDR3 reads CASSLDGFPGETQYF. CDR3 coding DNA: TGTGCCAGCAGCTTAGACGGCTTCCCAGGGGAGACCCAGTACTTC.

The V gene is TRBV30, the J gene TRBJ2-7; D gene unclear. The CDR3 is 14 amino acids. Deletions cut 2 bases from V and 0 bases from J, with 11 bases between. The germline CDR1 and CDR2 sequences are GTSNPN and SVGIG (reference sequence). The CDR3, as DNA: TGTGCCTGGAGTCAGACTGCGAGCTCCTACGAGCAGTACTTC. Protein product: CAWSQTASSYEQYF.

The chain uses TRBV30 and TRBJ2-1; TRBD2 aligns across 9 bases. Trimming took 3 bases from V and 5 from J; bases not matched to a gene: 5. The CDR3 contains 14 residues. Germline assignment: CDR1 GTSNPN and CDR2 SVGIG (reference sequence). CDR3: CAWRGLALNNEQFF. CDR3 nucleotide sequence: TGTGCCTGGAGAGGACTAGCGCTTAACAATGAGCAGTTCTTC.

The chain carries TRBV2 and TRBJ2-7, with 9 bases aligning to TRBD1. Trimming removed 4 bases from V and 9 bases from J; junction bases left unmatched: 7. The CDR3 loop spans 13 amino acids. CDR1 SNHLY and CDR2 FYNNEI come from the germline V gene. The CDR3 is CASSGEQGAVQYF. CDR3 coding DNA: TGTGCCAGCAGTGGAGAACAGGGGGCTGTGCAGTACTTC.

This clone has only one observation. The chain couples TRBV4-1 to TRBJ2-7, with 12 bases aligning to TRBD2. There are 16 residues in the CDR3. Germline V gene data show CDR1 as MGHRA and CDR2 as YSYEKL. Trimming cost V 0 bases and J 12 bases; bases outside gene matches: 12. DNA of the CDR3: TGCGCCAGCAGCCAAGATAGCAGACTAGCGGGAGCAGGGTGGTACTTC. This codes for CASSQDSRLAGAGWYF.

This clone was observed a handful of times. The chain recombines TRBV29-1 with TRBJ2-1; D remains unclear. CDR1 and CDR2 (germline): SQVTM, ANQGSEA. V lost 4 bases to trimming and J lost 0 bases, with 4 bases between them. The CDR3 has 12 residues. This CDR3 is CSVAPSYNEQFF. The CDR3, as DNA: TGCAGCGTTGCTCCCTCCTACAATGAGCAGTTCTTC.

This clone was detected a few times. This sequence joins TRBV7-2 and TRBJ1-5; D is ambiguous. The CDR3 extends over 14 amino acids. Looked up from germline, CDR1 is SGHTA and CDR2 is FQGNSA. V was trimmed by 3 bases and J by 3 bases, leaving 9 bases between them. CDR3 bases: TGTGCCAGCAGCTTCCAAGGCCTCAATCAGCCCCAGCATTTT. It translates to CASSFQGLNQPQHF.

V and J are TRBV2 and TRBJ2-3; the D gene is possibly TRBD2 (5 bases). From germline, CDR1 is SNHLY and CDR2 FYNNEI. The CDR3 runs to 13 residues. Trimming pared 6 bases from V and 7 bases from J, leaving 14 bases between. The chain's CDR3 is CASSGGPDNTQYF. The CDR3 DNA reads TGTGCCAGCAGCGGAGGACCAGACAATACGCAGTATTTT.

This clone was counted only a few times. The chain combines TRBV7-2 with TRBJ1-1; D is unclear. Germline CDR1 SGHTA, CDR2 FQGNSA. The CDR3 consists of 13 residues. The V end lost 5 bases, the J end lost 0 bases, and 7 bases lay between the germline ends. CDR3 loop: CASSRRLNTEAFF. Here the CDR3 DNA reads TGTGCCAGCAGCCGCCGGTTGAACACTGAAGCTTTCTTT. The full variable domain, completed using reference TRBV7-2 and TRBJ1-1, is GAGVSQSPSNKVTEKGKDVELRCDPISGHTALYWYRQSLGQGLEFLIYFQGNSAPDKSGLPSDRFSAERTGGSVSTLTIQRTQQEDSAVYLCASSRRLNTEAFFGQGTRLTVV.

This clone was detected a few times. The chain is built from TRBV7-2 and TRBJ2-7; D call uncertain. CDR1 and CDR2 from the germline V gene are SGHTA and FQGNSA. This CDR3 spans 15 amino acids. The V end lost 1 base, the J end lost 3 bases, and 13 bases lay between the germline ends. The CDR3 DNA reads as TGTGCCAGCAGCTTAGAACCAAGGGTGGGCTACGAGCAGTACTTC. Residues: CASSLEPRVGYEQYF.

V gene TRBV7-9 combines with J gene TRBJ2-5; tentatively, D is TRBD1 (5 bases). Between the trimmed V and J ends, which lost 5 bases and 0 bases, there was a span of 13 bases. The germline CDR1 and CDR2 sequences are SEHNR and FQNEAQ (reference sequence). The CDR3 runs to 15 residues. CDR3 in DNA: TGTGCCAGCAGCCCAAGACAGAACTACCAAGAGACCCAGTACTTC. Translating gives CASSPRQNYQETQYF. Drawing the rest from reference TRBV7-9 and TRBJ2-5, the complete variable domain is DTGVSQNPRHKITKRGQNVTFRCDPISEHNRLYWYRQTLGQGPEFLTYFQNEAQLEKSRLLSDRFSAERPKGSFSTLEIQRTEQGDSAMYLCASSPRQNYQETQYFGPGTRLLVL.